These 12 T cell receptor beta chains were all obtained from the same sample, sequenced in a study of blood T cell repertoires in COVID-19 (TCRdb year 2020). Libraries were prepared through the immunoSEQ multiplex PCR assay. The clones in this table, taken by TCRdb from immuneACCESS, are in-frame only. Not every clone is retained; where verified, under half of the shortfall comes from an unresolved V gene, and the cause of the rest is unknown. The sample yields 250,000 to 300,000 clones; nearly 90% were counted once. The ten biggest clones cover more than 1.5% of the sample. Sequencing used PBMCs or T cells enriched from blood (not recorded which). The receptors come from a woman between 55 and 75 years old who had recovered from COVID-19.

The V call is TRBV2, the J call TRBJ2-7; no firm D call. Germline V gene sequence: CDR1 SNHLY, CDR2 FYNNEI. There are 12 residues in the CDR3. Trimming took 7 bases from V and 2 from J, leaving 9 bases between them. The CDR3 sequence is CASTPSAYEQYF. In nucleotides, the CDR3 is TGTGCCAGCACCCCAAGCGCCTACGAGCAGTACTTC. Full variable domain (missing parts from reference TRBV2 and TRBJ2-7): EPEVTQTPSHQVTQMGQEVILRCVPISNHLYFYWYRQILGQKVEFLVSFYNNEISEKSEIFDDQFSVERPDGSNFTLKIRSTKLEDSAMYFCASTPSAYEQYFGPGTRLTVT.

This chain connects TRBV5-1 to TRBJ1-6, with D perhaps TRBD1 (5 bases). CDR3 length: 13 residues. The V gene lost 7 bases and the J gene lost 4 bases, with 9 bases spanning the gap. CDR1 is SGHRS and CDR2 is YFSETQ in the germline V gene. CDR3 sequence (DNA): TGCGCCAGCTCACAGGTATATAATTCACCCCTCCACTTT. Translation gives CASSQVYNSPLHF. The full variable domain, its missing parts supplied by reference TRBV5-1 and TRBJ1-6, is KAGVTQTPRYLIKTRGQQVTLSCSPISGHRSVSWYQQTPGQGLQFLFEYFSETQRNKGNFPGRFSGRQFSNSRSEMNVSTLELGDSALYLCASSQVYNSPLHFGNGTRLTVT.

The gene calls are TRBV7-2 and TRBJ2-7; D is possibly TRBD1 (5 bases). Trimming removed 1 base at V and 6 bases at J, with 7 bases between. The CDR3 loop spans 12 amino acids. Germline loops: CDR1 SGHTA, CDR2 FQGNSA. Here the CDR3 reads CASSLVGVEQYF. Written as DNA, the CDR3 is TGTGCCAGCAGCTTAGTAGGGGTCGAGCAGTACTTC.

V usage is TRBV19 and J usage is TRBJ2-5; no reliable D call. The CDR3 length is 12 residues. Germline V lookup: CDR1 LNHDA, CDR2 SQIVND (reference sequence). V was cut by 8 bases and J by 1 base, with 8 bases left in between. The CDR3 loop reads CASRNFQETQYF. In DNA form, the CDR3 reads TGTGCCAGTCGTAACTTCCAAGAGACCCAGTACTTC.

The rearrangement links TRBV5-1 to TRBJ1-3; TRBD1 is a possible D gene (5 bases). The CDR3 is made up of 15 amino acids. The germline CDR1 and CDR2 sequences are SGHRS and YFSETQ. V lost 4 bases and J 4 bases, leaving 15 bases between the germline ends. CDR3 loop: CASSPVGGTGNTIYF. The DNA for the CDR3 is TGCGCCAGCAGCCCCGTGGGGGGTACAGGAAACACCATATATTTT. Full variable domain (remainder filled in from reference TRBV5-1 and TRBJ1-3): KAGVTQTPRYLIKTRGQQVTLSCSPISGHRSVSWYQQTPGQGLQFLFEYFSETQRNKGNFPGRFSGRQFSNSRSEMNVSTLELGDSALYLCASSPVGGTGNTIYFGEGSWLTVV.

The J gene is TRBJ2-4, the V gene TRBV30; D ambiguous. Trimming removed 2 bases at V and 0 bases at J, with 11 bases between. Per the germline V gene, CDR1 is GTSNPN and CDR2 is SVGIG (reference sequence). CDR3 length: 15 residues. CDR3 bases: TGTGCCTGGAGTTTCCTGGCTTTAGCCAAAAACATTCAGTACTTC. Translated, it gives CAWSFLALAKNIQYF.

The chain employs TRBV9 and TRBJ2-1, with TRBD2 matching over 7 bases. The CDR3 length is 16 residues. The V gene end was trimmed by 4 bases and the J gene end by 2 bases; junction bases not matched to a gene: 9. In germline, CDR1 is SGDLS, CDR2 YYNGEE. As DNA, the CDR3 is TGTGCCAGCAGCTCGAGACTGGGACTAACCTACAATGAGCAGTTCTTC. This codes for CASSSRLGLTYNEQFF.

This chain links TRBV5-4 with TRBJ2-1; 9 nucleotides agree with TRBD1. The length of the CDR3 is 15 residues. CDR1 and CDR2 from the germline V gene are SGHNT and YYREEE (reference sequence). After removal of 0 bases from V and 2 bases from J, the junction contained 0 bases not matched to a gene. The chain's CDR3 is CASSLGTGAYNEQFF. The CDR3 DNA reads TGTGCCAGCAGCTTGGGGACAGGGGCCTACAATGAGCAGTTCTTC.

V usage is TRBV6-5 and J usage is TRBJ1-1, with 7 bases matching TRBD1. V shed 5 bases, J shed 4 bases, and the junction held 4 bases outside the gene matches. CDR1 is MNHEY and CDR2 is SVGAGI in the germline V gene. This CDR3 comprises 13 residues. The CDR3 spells CASSPGGTTEAFF. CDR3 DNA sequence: TGTGCCAGCAGTCCAGGGGGGACCACTGAAGCTTTCTTT.

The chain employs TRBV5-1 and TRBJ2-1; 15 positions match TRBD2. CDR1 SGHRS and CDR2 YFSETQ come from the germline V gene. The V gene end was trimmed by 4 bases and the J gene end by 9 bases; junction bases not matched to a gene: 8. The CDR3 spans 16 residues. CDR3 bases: TGCGCCAGCAGCCCGGAGGGGACTAGCGGGGGGCTTGAGCAGTTCTTC. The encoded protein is CASSPEGTSGGLEQFF.

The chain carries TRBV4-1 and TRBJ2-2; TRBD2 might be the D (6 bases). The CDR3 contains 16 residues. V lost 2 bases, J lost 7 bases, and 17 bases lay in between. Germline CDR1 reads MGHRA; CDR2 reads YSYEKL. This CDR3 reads CASSQTGTPRGGELFF. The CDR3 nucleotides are TGCGCCAGCAGCCAAACCGGGACTCCTAGGGGCGGGGAGCTGTTTTTT.

The CDR3 bases are TGTGCCAGCAGCGTATTGCCGGGGGGCACTGAAGCTTTCTTT. This encodes CASSVLPGGTEAFF. V is TRBV7-8 and J is TRBJ1-1; the D gene is possibly TRBD1 (5 bases). The CDR3 covers 14 residues. The V end lost 5 bases, the J end lost 4 bases, and 14 bases lay between the germline ends. Germline CDR1 is SGHVS and CDR2 is FQNEAQ.